Below are 26 T cell receptor beta chains sequenced from a single sample in a study of human CD8 memory T cell subsets (dated by TCRdb to about 2020). Sequencing was carried out with a NextSeq 550. A Human TCR Profiling Kit was used to prepare UMI-labeled 5' RACE TCRbeta libraries. TCRdb reprocessed the reads into one record per CDR3 protein sequence, lacking DNA. The table of this sample itemizes thousands of distinct CDR3 sequences. Together, the top ten hold 36% of the sample. The sample was CD8+ effector memory T cells (TEM) sorted from PBMCs. The cell subset or site label here, explained by the study, means: effector memory CD8 T cells, CCR7- CD45RO+ CD95+. Receptors originate from a human donor in good health.

V gene TRBV23-1 combines with J gene TRBJ2-2; checking the TCRdb D call of TRBD2 is not possible without DNA. Being an ORF, TRBV23-1 has a function that is uncertain. The CDR3 spans 22 residues. CDR3 sequence: CASSQPLPGYLGRLPLDGELFF.

This clonotype is labeled medium-sized (0.01 to 0.1%) based on frequency. This sequence joins TRBV11-2 and TRBJ2-7; TCRdb lists TRBD1, though no DNA is available to test this call. This CDR3 is built from 13 residues. Germline CDR1 and CDR2: SGHAT and FQNNGV. The CDR3 is CASSPPYGYEQYF.

The gene calls are TRBV7-8 and TRBJ2-1; TCRdb's D call of TRBD2 is untestable without DNA. The CDR3 loop spans 16 amino acids. In germline, CDR1 is SGHVS, CDR2 FQNEAQ. CDR3 protein: CASSIRVSGEDNEQFF.

Measured by frequency, this clonotype is medium-sized. The CDR3 reads CASSPIPSGGAFGELFF. The chain uses TRBV7-3 and TRBJ2-2; absent DNA, TCRdb's TRBD2 call cannot be checked. The CDR3 runs to 17 residues. The germline V gene has CDR1 SGHTA and CDR2 FQGTGA. The full variable domain, in which reference TRBV7-3 and TRBJ2-2 provide the parts outside the CDR3, is GAGVSQTPSNKVTEKGKYVELRCDPISGHTALYWYRQSLGQGPEFLIYFQGTGAADDSGLPNDRFFAVRPEGSVSTLKIQRTERGDSAVYLCASSPIPSGGAFGELFFGEGSRLTVL.

The J gene is TRBJ2-1, the V gene TRBV5-1; TCRdb returns TRBD1, unconfirmable since there is no DNA. The CDR3 totals 13 residues. Germline V CDR1 and CDR2: SGHRS, YFSETQ. The CDR3 spells CASSVFQGNEQFF.

The chain is built from TRBV5-1 and TRBJ2-3. The germline V gene encodes CDR1 SGHRS and CDR2 YFSETQ. The CDR3 loop spans 14 amino acids. The CDR3 region is CASSLRASPDTQYF.

This chain connects TRBV4-1 to TRBJ2-7; TCRdb's D gene call, TRBD1, goes unchecked for lack of DNA. Germline-derived CDR1 and CDR2 are MGHRA and YSYEKL. The CDR3 extends over 16 amino acids. This CDR3 is CASSPAGVSGVYEQYF.

Considering frequency, this clonotype is medium-sized. The CDR3 is CSVSAAGLNTGELFF. The rearrangement links TRBV29-1 to TRBJ2-2; without DNA, the TCRdb call of TRBD2 cannot be checked. The CDR3 spans 15 residues. The V gene's germline CDR1 is SQVTM and CDR2 ANQGSEA.

CDR3 sequence: CASSFPPGQGGTEAFF. V usage is TRBV5-4 and J usage is TRBJ1-1; the D gene TCRdb calls, TRBD1, cannot be checked with no DNA. The CDR3 sequence is 16 residues long. Germline V gives CDR1 SGHNT, CDR2 YYREEE (reference sequence).

This clonotype is identified as medium-sized from frequency. The chain uses TRBV4-2 and TRBJ1-1; TCRdb's assignment of TRBD1 cannot be checked, as there is no DNA. The germline gives CDR1 LGHNA, CDR2 YNFKEQ. This CDR3 is built from 13 residues. The CDR3 region is CASSPTGGTMGVF.

This rearrangement joins TRBV7-9 to TRBJ1-4. The CDR3 sequence is 19 residues long. Germline V gene data show CDR1 as SEHNR and CDR2 as FQNEAQ (reference sequence). The CDR3: CASSQDFGTDSPLSEKLFF. The whole variable domain, filled in from reference TRBV7-9 and TRBJ1-4, reads DTGVSQNPRHKITKRGQNVTFRCDPISEHNRLYWYRQTLGQGPEFLTYFQNEAQLEKSRLLSDRFSAERPKGSFSTLEIQRTEQGDSAMYLCASSQDFGTDSPLSEKLFFGSGTQLSVL.

The CDR3 reads CASRLTSGSGVHEQYF. The rearrangement uses TRBV28 and TRBJ2-7; the D call from TCRdb, TRBD2, cannot be confirmed without DNA. The CDR3 has 16 residues. The germline V gene encodes CDR1 MDHEN and CDR2 SYDVKM.

This clonotype counts as medium-sized by frequency. The chain combines TRBV6-5 with TRBJ2-7. The CDR3 contains 13 residues. Germline V gives CDR1 MNHEY, CDR2 SVGAGI. This CDR3 is CASSYREKQEQYF.

Its frequency marks this clonotype as medium-sized. V is TRBV14 and J is TRBJ2-7; TCRdb proposes TRBD1, but this gene call is untestable without DNA. This CDR3 is 15 amino acids long. Germline V lookup: CDR1 SGHDN, CDR2 FVKESK. The CDR3 region is CASSQRQGVVYEQYF.

Here the CDR3 reads CASSITPGQGLDTEAFF. The V gene is TRBV27, the J gene TRBJ1-1; with no DNA, the TCRdb D assignment of TRBD1 cannot be verified. Germline CDR1 MNHEY, CDR2 SMNVEV (reference sequence). This CDR3 comprises 17 residues.

The V gene is TRBV28, the J gene TRBJ2-7. The CDR3 has 18 amino acids. Germline V gives CDR1 MDHEN, CDR2 SYDVKM. Here the CDR3 reads CASSLPKRSDSNNYEQYF.

This chain uses TRBV18 with TRBJ1-3. The CDR3 length is 14 residues. CDR1 and CDR2 (germline): KGHSH, LQKENI. The CDR3 here is CASSPPGSGNTIYF.

The chain's CDR3 is CASSRDLRKLFF. This rearrangement joins TRBV12-3 or TRBV12-4 to TRBJ1-4. The CDR3 totals 12 residues.

This chain links TRBV28 with TRBJ2-5; the D call of TRBD2 rests on TCRdb alone, since no DNA is present to check it. In germline, CDR1 is MDHEN, CDR2 SYDVKM. This CDR3 contains 15 residues. CDR3 residues: CASEQEAGNQETQYF.

Judged by frequency, this clonotype is medium-sized. The chain uses TRBV7-9 and TRBJ2-7; the D call of TRBD2 rests on TCRdb alone, since no DNA is present to check it. Germline values: CDR1 SEHNR, CDR2 FQNEAQ (reference sequence). The CDR3 is 15 amino acids. Here the CDR3 reads CASSSREGQPYEQYF.

The V call is TRBV30, the J call TRBJ2-7. This CDR3 region has 12 residues. The V gene's germline CDR1 is GTSNPN and CDR2 SVGIG (reference sequence). The CDR3 sequence: CAWSVASYEQYF.

The rearrangement uses TRBV20-1 and TRBJ2-7. The CDR3 sequence is 11 residues long. From germline, CDR1 is DFQATT and CDR2 SNEGSKA (reference sequence). CDR3 protein: CSARSDYEQYF.

The V gene is TRBV27, the J gene TRBJ2-7; the TCRdb D gene call, TRBD1, has no DNA to confirm it. CDR3 length: 14 residues. The germline V gene has CDR1 MNHEY and CDR2 SMNVEV (reference sequence). The CDR3 protein is CASSSTGSFYEQYF.

V and J are TRBV21-1 and TRBJ2-5; the D gene TCRdb calls, TRBD1, cannot be checked with no DNA. TRBV21-1 is reported as a pseudogene. The CDR3 is made up of 13 amino acids. The CDR3 sequence is CARTGQGTETQYF.

The V gene is TRBV7-8, the J gene TRBJ2-2; without DNA, the TCRdb call of TRBD2 cannot be checked. The CDR3 contains 15 residues. Germline CDR1 and CDR2: SGHVS and FQNEAQ. CDR3 residues: CASSSGLGPSGELFF.

The chain recombines TRBV15 with TRBJ1-1. CDR3 length equals 15 residues. Per the germline V gene, CDR1 is LNHNV and CDR2 is YYDKDF (reference sequence). The chain's CDR3 is CATSRGSAYNTEAFF.